The entry below describes one TCR beta chain. Its specificity is not known. The data belong to a study of T-cell reconstitution after alpha-beta-depleted transplantation in children. Study conclusions and caveats: Hyperexpanded clones declined; after one year, newly produced T cells mostly supplied diversity. The study traced high day-60 TCRbeta diversity in some patients to surviving recipient T cells and thymic progenitors. Expanded clones from the graft, numbering several hundred, reportedly supplied alpha-beta T cells about two months after transplant.

The CDR3 has 16 residues. V dropped 2 bases and J dropped 1 base, with 13 bases sitting between them. Germline V gene sequence: CDR1 SGHTA, CDR2 FQGTGA. Unique molecular identifiers were incorporated during preparation of the TCRbeta library. TCRdb recomputed calls from the PCR reads with MiXCR, one row per CDR3 protein. The sample has about 460,000 distinct CDR3 sequences; about an eighth are singletons. The gene calls are TRBV7-3 and TRBJ2-3; D gene unclear. This TCR derives from a female patient aged 2 to 10 who had a stem cell transplant for aplastic anemia, so the T cells may come from the graft donor. The sequenced sample was PBMCs, mostly from graft donor cells, obtained 180 days after TCRalphabeta/CD19-depleted stem cell transplant. The CDR3 sequence: CASSLRTGRGTDTQYF. The CDR3 region has the DNA TGTGCCAGCAGCTTACGGACGGGCCGGGGCACAGATACGCAGTATTTT. Filled out from reference TRBV7-3 and TRBJ2-3, the complete variable domain reads GAGVSQTPSNKVTEKGKYVELRCDPISGHTALYWYRQSLGQGPEFLIYFQGTGAADDSGLPNDRFFAVRPEGSVSTLKIQRTERGDSAVYLCASSLRTGRGTDTQYFGPGTRLTVL.